This TCR beta chain was documented in a study of shared clonotypes between healthy human individuals. Study-level background: Per donor, three plates held CD4 naive cells, three held CD4 memory, two held CD8 naive and one held CD8 memory. Findings and limits, study-wide: Across a handful of donors, naive CD4 shared 5% to 6%, naive CD8 more than 3%, memory CD4 roughly 2.4%, memory CD8 0.4%. In contrast to clonotypes shared by all four donors, non-shared clonotypes had lower generation probabilities.

In regard to this clone: Its antigen is not identified.

Germline CDR1 reads SQVTM; CDR2 reads ANQGSEA. This CDR3 is built from 14 residues. V was clipped by 7 bases and J by 2 bases, with 18 bases between them. Libraries were prepared by immunoSEQ multiplex PCR; TCRdb keeps only in-frame clonotypes and omits some of them. Of around 180,000 clones listed, about 93% are singletons. The sequence derives from a woman in her twenties or thirties in good health. The chain recombines TRBV29-1 with TRBJ2-7, with TRBD2 as a possible D gene (6 bases). Specimen: naive CD4+ T cells sorted from blood. Described subset: CD45RA+ positively selected. The CDR3 DNA sequence: TGCAGCGCTAAGCCGGGACTGACAACCTACGAGCAGTACTTC. Protein: CSAKPGLTTYEQYF.